The rows below give T cell receptor beta chains drawn from one sample of a study of CD8 T cells in Susac syndrome. A single record per CDR3 protein comes from TCRdb applying MiXCR to the immunoSEQ multiplex PCR reads. The sample has 250,000 to 300,000 distinct CDR3 sequences, around 84% seen once. Sequenced sample: CD8+ T cells from PBMCs. These receptors originate from a human donor with multiple sclerosis. CDR3s leave out the opening cysteine and the closing phenylalanine or tryptophan.

j_gene,v_gene,CDR3aa
TRBJ1-5,TRBV5-1,ASRRGGNQPQH
TRBJ2-7,TRBV28,ASSPSTSSHSYEQY
TRBJ2-3,TRBV3-1,ASSPAGRVYTDTQY
TRBJ2-3,TRBV9,ASSVDPNNLHRDTQY
TRBJ2-1,TRBV29-1,SVDSGSSLNEQF
TRBJ2-1,TRBV25-1,ASSDTSGPNEQF
TRBJ2-7,TRBV13,ASSFGGPNEQY
TRBJ2-7,TRBV6-2/TRBV6-3,ASSYLFDSGQGLDEQY
TRBJ2-1,TRBV11-1,ASSLRNGDGPYNEQF
TRBJ1-3,TRBV30,AWISLIGQDNLRSSGNTIY
TRBJ2-1,TRBV14,ASSQAIRGRGNEQF
TRBJ2-1,TRBV20-1,SARDYSGSPYNEQF
TRBJ2-5,TRBV6-5,ASSYDQEETQY
TRBJ2-3,TRBV7-9,ASSSDMIREKDSTDTQY
TRBJ2-1,TRBV12-5,ASGTPRGGTSYNEQF
TRBJ2-5,TRBV29-1,SVDDGTSGETQY
TRBJ1-3,TRBV12-3/TRBV12-4,ASSLIGREGNTIY
TRBJ2-7,TRBV27,ASSLSGRGAGYEQY
TRBJ2-7,TRBV28,ASSPSPGQGLHEQY
TRBJ2-5,TRBV27,ASSFGLPETQY
TRBJ2-2,TRBV2,ASRTGELF
TRBJ1-6,TRBV20-1,SARDSEFNTPGQPHSPLH
TRBJ1-5,TRBV27,ASKPFPSNQPQH
TRBJ2-7,TRBV11-2,ASSITVEAVPYEQY
TRBJ2-3,TRBV28,ASSPVWDSYTDTQY
TRBJ2-7,TRBV28,ASSQRTGSSYEQY
TRBJ2-7,TRBV3-1,ASSRPGTDEQY